This T cell receptor (beta chain) was found in a study of T cells in Graves' hyperthyroidism and ophthalmopathy. Study conclusions and caveats: Ophthalmopathy cases were set apart from stable hyperthyroidism by a 13 V-J model. In the blood, most expanded thyroid clonotypes above 0.001 appeared as well.

The V gene end was trimmed by 6 bases and the J gene end by 1 base; junction bases not matched to a gene: 5. The CDR3 sequence is 14 residues long. Germline values: CDR1 MNHNS, CDR2 SASEGT. RNA transcripts provided the source from which TCR beta CDR3 regions were amplified. The HTBI primer set drove a first-round RT-PCR of the TCR CDR3. TCRdb redid the calling of the multiplex PCR reads with MiXCR, one entry per CDR3 protein. The sample lists approximately 510,000 distinct CDR3 sequences; 20% to 25% were seen once. This clonotype was recorded many times. Antigen unknown. Sequencing input: blood. This clonotype was sampled from a man aged 18 to 35 with Graves' hyperthyroidism. The V call is TRBV6-1, the J call TRBJ1-1; TRBD1 aligns across 7 bases. The CDR3 DNA reads TGTGCCAGCAGCGCAGGGGGGAGGAACACTGAAGCTTTCTTT. Its protein product is CASSAGGRNTEAFF.